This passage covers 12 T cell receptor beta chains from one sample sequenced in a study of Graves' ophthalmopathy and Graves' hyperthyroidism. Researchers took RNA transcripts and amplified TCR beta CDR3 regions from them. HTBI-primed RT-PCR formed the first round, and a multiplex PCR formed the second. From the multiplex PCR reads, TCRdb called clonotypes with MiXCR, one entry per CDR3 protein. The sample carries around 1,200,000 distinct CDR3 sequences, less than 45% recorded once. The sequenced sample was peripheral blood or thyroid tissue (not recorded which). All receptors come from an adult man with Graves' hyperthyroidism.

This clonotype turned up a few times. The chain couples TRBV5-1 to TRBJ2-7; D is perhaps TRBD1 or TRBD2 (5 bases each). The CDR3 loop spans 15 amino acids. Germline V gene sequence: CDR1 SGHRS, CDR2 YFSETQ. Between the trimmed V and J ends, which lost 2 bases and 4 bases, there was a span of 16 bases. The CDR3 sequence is CASSLYRDLRYEQYF. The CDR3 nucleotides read TGCGCCAGCAGCTTATATCGGGACCTCAGGTACGAGCAGTACTTC.

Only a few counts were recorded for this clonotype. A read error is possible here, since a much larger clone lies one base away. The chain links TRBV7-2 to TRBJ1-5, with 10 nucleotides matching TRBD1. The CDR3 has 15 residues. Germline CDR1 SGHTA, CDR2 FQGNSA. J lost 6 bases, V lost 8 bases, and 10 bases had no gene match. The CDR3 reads CASGSPGTGVQPQHF. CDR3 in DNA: TGTGCCAGCGGCTCGCCCGGGACAGGGGTTCAGCCCCAGCATTTT.

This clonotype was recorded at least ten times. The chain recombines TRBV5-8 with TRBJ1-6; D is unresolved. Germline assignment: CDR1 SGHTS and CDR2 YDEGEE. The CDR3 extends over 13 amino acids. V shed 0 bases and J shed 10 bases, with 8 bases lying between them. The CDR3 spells CASSLATGSPLHF. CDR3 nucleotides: TGTGCCAGCAGCTTGGCCACGGGATCACCCCTCCACTTT.

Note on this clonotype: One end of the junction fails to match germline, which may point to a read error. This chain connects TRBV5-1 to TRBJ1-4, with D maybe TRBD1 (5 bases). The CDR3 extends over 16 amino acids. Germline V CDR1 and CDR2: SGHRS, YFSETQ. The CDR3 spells CVSSEGPKGTNEKLFF. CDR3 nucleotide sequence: TGCGTCAGCAGCGAGGGCCCAAAGGGGACTAATGAAAAACTGTTTTTT.

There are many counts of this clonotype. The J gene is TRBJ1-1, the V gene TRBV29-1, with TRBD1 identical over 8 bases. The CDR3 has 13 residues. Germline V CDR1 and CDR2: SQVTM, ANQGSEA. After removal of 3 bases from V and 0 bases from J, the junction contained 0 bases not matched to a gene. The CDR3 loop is CSVETGVNTEAFF. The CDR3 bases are TGCAGCGTTGAGACAGGGGTGAACACTGAAGCTTTCTTT.

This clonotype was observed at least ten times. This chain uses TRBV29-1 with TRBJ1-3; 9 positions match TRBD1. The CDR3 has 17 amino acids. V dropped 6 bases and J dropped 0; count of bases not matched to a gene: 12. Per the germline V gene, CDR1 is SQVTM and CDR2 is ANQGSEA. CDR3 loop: CSVFQVGDRASGNTIYF. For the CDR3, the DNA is TGCAGCGTCTTCCAGGTCGGGGACAGGGCCTCTGGAAACACCATATATTTT. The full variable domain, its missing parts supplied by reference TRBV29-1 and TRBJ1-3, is SAVISQKPSRDICQRGTSLTIQCQVDSQVTMMFWYRQQPGQSLTLIATANQGSEATYESGFVIDKFPISRPNLTFSTLTVSNMSPEDSSIYLCSVFQVGDRASGNTIYFGEGSWLTVV.

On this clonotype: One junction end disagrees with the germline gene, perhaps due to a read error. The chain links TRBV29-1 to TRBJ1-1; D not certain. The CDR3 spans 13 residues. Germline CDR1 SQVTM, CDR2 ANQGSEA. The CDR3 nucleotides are TGCAGCGTTGTAGTCCAGATGAACACTGAAGCTTCCTTT. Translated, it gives CSVVVQMNTEASF.

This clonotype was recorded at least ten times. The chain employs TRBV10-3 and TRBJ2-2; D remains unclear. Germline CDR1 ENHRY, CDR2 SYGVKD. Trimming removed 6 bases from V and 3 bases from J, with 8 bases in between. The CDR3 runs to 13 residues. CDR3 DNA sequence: TGTGCCATCAGGAGCCGTGACACCGGGGAGCTGTTTTTT. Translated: CAIRSRDTGELFF.

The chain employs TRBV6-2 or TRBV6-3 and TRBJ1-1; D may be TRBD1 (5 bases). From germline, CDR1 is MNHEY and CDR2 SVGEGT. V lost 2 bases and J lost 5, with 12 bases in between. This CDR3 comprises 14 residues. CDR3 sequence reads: CASSYGGEGTEAFF. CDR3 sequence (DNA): TGTGCCAGCAGTTACGGGGGTGAAGGAACTGAAGCTTTCTTT.

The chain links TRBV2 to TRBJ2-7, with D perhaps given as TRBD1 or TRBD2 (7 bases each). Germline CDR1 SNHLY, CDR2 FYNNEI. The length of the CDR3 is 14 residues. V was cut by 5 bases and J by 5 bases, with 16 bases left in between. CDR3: CASSRPTGRDEQYF. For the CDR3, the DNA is TGTGCCAGCAGTCGACCGACAGGGAGGGACGAGCAGTACTTC. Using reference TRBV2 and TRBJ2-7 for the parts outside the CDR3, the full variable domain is EPEVTQTPSHQVTQMGQEVILRCVPISNHLYFYWYRQILGQKVEFLVSFYNNEISEKSEIFDDQFSVERPDGSNFTLKIRSTKLEDSAMYFCASSRPTGRDEQYFGPGTRLTVT.

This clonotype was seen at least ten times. CDR3 sequence: CASSGDRTNTEAFF. The CDR3 DNA is TGTGCCAGCAGTGGGGACAGGACGAACACTGAAGCTTTCTTT. The chain has TRBV25-1 and TRBJ1-1, with 8 bases that match TRBD1. V lost 4 bases, J lost 1 base, and 2 bases stayed unmatched. CDR3 length: 14 residues. Looked up from germline, CDR1 is MGHDK and CDR2 is SYGVNS.

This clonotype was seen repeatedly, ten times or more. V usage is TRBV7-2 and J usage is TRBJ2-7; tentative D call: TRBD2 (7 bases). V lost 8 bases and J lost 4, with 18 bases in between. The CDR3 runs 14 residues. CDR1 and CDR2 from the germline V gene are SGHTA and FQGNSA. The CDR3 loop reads CASGMGGTTYEQYF. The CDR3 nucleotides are TGTGCCAGCGGAATGGGGGGGACAACATACGAGCAGTACTTC.